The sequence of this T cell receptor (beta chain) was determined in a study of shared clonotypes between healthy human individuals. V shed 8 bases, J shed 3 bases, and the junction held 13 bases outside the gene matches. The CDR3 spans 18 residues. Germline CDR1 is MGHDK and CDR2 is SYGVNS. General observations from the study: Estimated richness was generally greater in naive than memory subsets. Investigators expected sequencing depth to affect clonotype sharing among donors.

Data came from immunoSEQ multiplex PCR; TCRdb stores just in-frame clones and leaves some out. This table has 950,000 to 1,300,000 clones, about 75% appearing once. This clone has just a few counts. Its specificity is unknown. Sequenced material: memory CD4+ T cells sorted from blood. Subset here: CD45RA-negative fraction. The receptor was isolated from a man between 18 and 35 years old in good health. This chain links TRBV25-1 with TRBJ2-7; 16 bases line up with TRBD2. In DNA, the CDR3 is TGTGCCAGCTCTTTCTCCGGGACTAGCGGGAGGGCTTACTACGAGCAGTACTTC. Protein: CASSFSGTSGRAYYEQYF.